Shown below are 20 T cell receptor beta chains from a single sample sequenced in a study of a mutant IDH1 vaccine in newly diagnosed glioma. Generated by immunoSEQ multiplex PCR, the TCRdb table keeps only in-frame clones and is missing some. This table holds fewer than 70,000 clones, over 80% found once. These receptors' antigens are unknown. Time point here: week 47, end of study. It was 300 ug of mutant IDH1 20-mer peptide that made up each vaccine dose, given with topical imiquimod. The sequencing here drew on PBMCs, taken from a glioma patient whose treatment included an IDH1 peptide vaccine. The source is a man aged 25-45 years with glioma.

This chain uses TRBV9 with TRBJ2-7, with D tentatively TRBD1 or TRBD2 (6 bases each). The V end lost 2 bases, the J end lost 6 bases, and 9 bases lay between the germline ends. The CDR3 is made up of 12 amino acids. CDR1 and CDR2 (germline): SGDLS, YYNGEE. The chain's CDR3 is CASSVGGGEQYF. CDR3 DNA: TGTGCCAGCAGCGTCGGAGGGGGCGAGCAGTACTTC.

V and J are TRBV5-6 and TRBJ1-6; TRBD1 is a possible D gene (5 bases). CDR3 length: 15 residues. Per the germline V gene, CDR1 is SGHDT and CDR2 is YYEEEE. Trimming stripped 4 bases from V and 7 bases from J, with 15 bases between. CDR3 region: CASSLHPGRNSPLHF. The CDR3, as DNA: TGTGCCAGCAGCCTCCACCCGGGACGGAATTCACCCCTCCACTTT.

The count of this clone is one. The chain joins TRBV28 to TRBJ1-4, with 10 bases identical to TRBD1. V shed 6 bases, J shed 2 bases, and the junction held 6 bases outside the gene matches. The CDR3 has 16 amino acids. Germline assignment: CDR1 MDHEN and CDR2 SYDVKM. CDR3 nucleotide sequence: TGTGCCAGCAGCCCCTCGGGACAGGGGACTAATGAAAAACTGTTTTTT. Its translation: CASSPSGQGTNEKLFF.

V gene TRBV19 combines with J gene TRBJ2-6; 7 nucleotides line up with TRBD2. The trim removed 4 bases at V and 4 bases at J, leaving 10 bases unmatched. The germline CDR1 and CDR2 sequences are LNHDA and SQIVND (reference sequence). The length of the CDR3 is 17 residues. The CDR3, as DNA: TGTGCCAGTAGTACTCCGGGGAGGGCGAGAGGGGCCAACGTCCTGACTTTC. Amino acid sequence: CASSTPGRARGANVLTF.

V gene TRBV7-2 combines with J gene TRBJ2-7; 8 bases map to TRBD1. From germline, CDR1 is SGHTA and CDR2 FQGNSA. This CDR3 contains 16 residues. V lost 4 bases to trimming and J lost 3 bases; unmatched junction nucleotides: 11. The CDR3 sequence: CASSWGGGTGGYEQYF. The CDR3 DNA reads as TGTGCCAGCAGCTGGGGTGGCGGGACAGGTGGCTACGAGCAGTACTTC.

The gene calls are TRBV4-1 and TRBJ2-2; the D gene is possibly TRBD2 (6 bases). Trimming shortened V by 1 base and J by 4 bases, and 13 bases separated the two germline ends. The CDR3 contains 16 residues. Germline lookup yields CDR1 MGHRA and CDR2 YSYEKL. CDR3 in DNA: TGCGCCAGCAGCCAAGGCGCCGGGACTCTCACCGGGGAGCTGTTTTTT. The encoded protein is CASSQGAGTLTGELFF.

This sequence joins TRBV9 and TRBJ1-3; tentative D call: TRBD1 (6 bases). This CDR3 is built from 17 residues. Germline CDR1 reads SGDLS; CDR2 reads YYNGEE. V was pared by 0 bases and J by 0 bases, with 13 bases between. The DNA of the CDR3 is TGTGCCAGCAGCGTAGGAACAGGGCTTTACTCTGGAAACACCATATATTTT. Amino acids: CASSVGTGLYSGNTIYF.

The V call is TRBV6-6, the J call TRBJ2-5, with D unclear. V was pared by 6 bases and J by 7 bases, with 12 bases between. This CDR3 region has 12 residues. Germline CDR1 reads MNHNY; CDR2 reads SVGAGI (reference sequence). In DNA form, the CDR3 reads TGTGCCAGCAGCCGACTCCGGGCGACCCAGTACTTC. Its translation is CASSRLRATQYF.

The chain carries TRBV18 and TRBJ1-2; perhaps TRBD1 as D (5 bases). This CDR3 spans 12 amino acids. With 5 bases removed from V and 4 bases from J, the gap between germline ends came to 8 bases. Germline CDR1 reads KGHSH; CDR2 reads LQKENI. CDR3 region: CASSFDSYGYTF. The CDR3 DNA sequence: TGTGCCAGCTCATTCGACAGCTATGGCTACACCTTC. Combining the CDR3 with reference TRBV18 and TRBJ1-2 gives the whole variable domain NAGVMQNPRHLVRRRGQEARLRCSPMKGHSHVYWYRQLPEEGLKFMVYLQKENIIDESGMPKERFSAEFPKEGPSILRIQQVVRGDSAAYFCASSFDSYGYTFGSGTRLTVV.

The chain recombines TRBV5-8 with TRBJ1-1; D is undetermined. Germline values: CDR1 SGHTS, CDR2 YDEGEE. The CDR3 loop spans 15 amino acids. The ends were cut back, 7 bases at V and 0 bases at J, with 16 bases in the middle. The CDR3, as DNA: TGTGCCAGCCGGTCTGGGGTAACCATGAACACTGAAGCTTTCTTT. Residues: CASRSGVTMNTEAFF.

V gene TRBV11-2 combines with J gene TRBJ2-3, with 7 bases matching TRBD2. The CDR3 has 17 amino acids. J was trimmed by 7 bases and V by 0 bases; bases with no gene match: 13. Germline V gives CDR1 SGHAT, CDR2 FQNNGV. CDR3 nucleotide sequence: TGTGCCAGCAGCTTAGAGACTAGTGGGGGGGTTAAGCATACGCAGTATTTT. The encoded protein is CASSLETSGGVKHTQYF.

The chain uses TRBV7-9 and TRBJ2-1, with a weak D call TRBD2 (7 bases). Trimming pared 5 bases from V and 8 bases from J, leaving 16 bases between. Germline CDR1 is SEHNR and CDR2 is FQNEAQ (reference sequence). The CDR3 is 14 amino acids. The CDR3 nucleotides read TGTGCCAGCAGCCCGCGGGGGCTCGGGGATGAGCAGTTCTTC. Its translation is CASSPRGLGDEQFF.

The rearrangement joins TRBV5-4 to TRBJ2-1, with TRBD2 identical over 13 bases. Unmatched junction bases numbered 3, after V lost 4 bases and J lost 5 bases. This CDR3 contains 15 residues. Germline V CDR1 and CDR2: SGHNT, YYREEE (reference sequence). Here the CDR3 DNA reads TGTGCCAGCAGCCCGGGACTAGCGGGGAACAATGAGCAGTTCTTC. It is translated as CASSPGLAGNNEQFF.

The chain joins TRBV5-5 to TRBJ1-6; TRBD1 matches 9 bases. Germline loops: CDR1 SGHKS, CDR2 YYEKEE (reference sequence). The trim removed 0 bases at V and 7 bases at J, leaving 2 bases unmatched. The CDR3 consists of 15 residues. Here the CDR3 reads CASSLGTGDNSPLHF. DNA for the CDR3: TGTGCCAGCAGCTTGGGGACAGGGGACAATTCACCCCTCCACTTT.

The V gene is TRBV19, the J gene TRBJ2-5; 8 positions agree with TRBD2. The germline V gene encodes CDR1 LNHDA and CDR2 SQIVND (reference sequence). The CDR3 has 14 residues. V was pared by 3 bases and J by 1 base, with 1 base of the junction left unmatched. CDR3 bases: TGTGCCAGTAGTATCGGGGGGGGCCAAGAGACCCAGTACTTC. Protein product: CASSIGGGQETQYF.

The rearrangement links TRBV5-1 to TRBJ2-2, with D unclear. Germline V gene data show CDR1 as SGHRS and CDR2 as YFSETQ. The CDR3 sequence is 14 residues long. V shed 0 bases and J shed 4 bases, with 7 bases lying between them. The CDR3 region is CASSLGLITGELFF. The DNA of the CDR3 is TGCGCCAGCAGCTTGGGACTTATCACCGGGGAGCTGTTTTTT.

The rearrangement uses TRBV9 and TRBJ1-3; D gene unclear. V was clipped by 4 bases and J by 0 bases, with 14 bases between them. Germline V lookup: CDR1 SGDLS, CDR2 YYNGEE. The CDR3 consists of 16 residues. This CDR3 reads CASSPPIQSSGNTIYF. For the CDR3, the DNA is TGTGCCAGCAGCCCCCCCATCCAAAGCTCTGGAAACACCATATATTTT. Full variable domain (rest looked up from reference TRBV9 and TRBJ1-3): DSGVTQTPKHLITATGQRVTLRCSPRSGDLSVYWYQQSLDQGLQFLIQYYNGEERAKGNILERFSAQQFPDLHSELNLSSLELGDSALYFCASSPPIQSSGNTIYFGEGSWLTVV.

The rearrangement uses TRBV13 and TRBJ2-7; D ambiguous. Germline V CDR1 and CDR2: PRHDT, FYEKMQ (reference sequence). Trimming removed 5 bases from V and 0 bases from J, with 5 bases in between. CDR3 size: 12 residues. The CDR3 protein is CASSRSSYEQYF. The DNA of the CDR3 is TGTGCCAGCAGCCGCAGCTCCTACGAGCAGTACTTC.

CDR3 nucleotides: TGTGCCAGCAGCCAAGGGGGGTTTGGTACAGATACGCAGTATTTT. Amino acids: CASSQGGFGTDTQYF. The gene calls are TRBV7-7 and TRBJ2-3, with D perhaps given as TRBD1 or TRBD2 (6 bases each). Trimming shortened V by 5 bases and J by 3 bases, and 15 bases separated the two germline ends. Germline V gene sequence: CDR1 SSHAT, CDR2 FNYEAQ (reference sequence). The CDR3 has 15 amino acids.

This chain uses TRBV7-6 with TRBJ1-5; 10 bases fit TRBD1. The length of the CDR3 is 18 residues. The V gene's germline CDR1 is SGHVS and CDR2 FNYEAQ. After removal of 5 bases from V and 6 bases from J, the junction contained 16 bases not matched to a gene. Here the CDR3 DNA reads TGTGCCAGCAGCCTTCTTAGGAGTGGGACAGGGGCTCTTCAGCCCCAGCATTTT. Its protein is CASSLLRSGTGALQPQHF.